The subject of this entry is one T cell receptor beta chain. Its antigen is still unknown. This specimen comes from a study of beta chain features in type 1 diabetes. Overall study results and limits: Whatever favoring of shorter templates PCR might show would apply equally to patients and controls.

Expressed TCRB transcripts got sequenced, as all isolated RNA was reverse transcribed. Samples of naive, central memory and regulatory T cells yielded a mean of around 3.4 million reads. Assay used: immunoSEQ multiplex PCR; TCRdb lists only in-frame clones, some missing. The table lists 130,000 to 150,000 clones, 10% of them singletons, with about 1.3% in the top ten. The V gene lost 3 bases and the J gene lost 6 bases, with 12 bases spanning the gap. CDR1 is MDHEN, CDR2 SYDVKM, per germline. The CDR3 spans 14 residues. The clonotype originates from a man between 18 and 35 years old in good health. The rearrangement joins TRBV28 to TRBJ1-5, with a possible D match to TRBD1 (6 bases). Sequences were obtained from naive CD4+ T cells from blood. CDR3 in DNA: TGTGCCAGCAGTTTCCGGCAGGGGTTTCAGCCCCAGCATTTT. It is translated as CASSFRQGFQPQHF.